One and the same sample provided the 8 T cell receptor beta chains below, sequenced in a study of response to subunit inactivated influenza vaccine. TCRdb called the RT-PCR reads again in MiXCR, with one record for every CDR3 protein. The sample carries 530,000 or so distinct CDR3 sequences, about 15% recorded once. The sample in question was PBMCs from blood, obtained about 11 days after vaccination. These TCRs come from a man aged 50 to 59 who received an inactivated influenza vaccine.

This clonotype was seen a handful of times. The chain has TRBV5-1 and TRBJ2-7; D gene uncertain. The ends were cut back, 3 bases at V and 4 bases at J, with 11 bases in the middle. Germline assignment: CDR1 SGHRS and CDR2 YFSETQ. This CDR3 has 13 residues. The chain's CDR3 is CASSSDGLYEQYF. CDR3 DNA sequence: TGCGCCAGCAGCTCGGATGGGCTTTACGAGCAGTACTTC. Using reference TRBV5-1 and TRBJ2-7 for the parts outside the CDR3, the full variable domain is KAGVTQTPRYLIKTRGQQVTLSCSPISGHRSVSWYQQTPGQGLQFLFEYFSETQRNKGNFPGRFSGRQFSNSRSEMNVSTLELGDSALYLCASSSDGLYEQYFGPGTRLTVT.

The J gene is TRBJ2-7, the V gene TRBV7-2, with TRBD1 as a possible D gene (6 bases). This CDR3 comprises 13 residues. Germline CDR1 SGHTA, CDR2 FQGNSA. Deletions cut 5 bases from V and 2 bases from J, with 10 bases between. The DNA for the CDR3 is TGTGCCAGCAGCCGGACAGAGACCTACGAGCAGTACTTC. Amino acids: CASSRTETYEQYF. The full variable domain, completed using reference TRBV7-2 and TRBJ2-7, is GAGVSQSPSNKVTEKGKDVELRCDPISGHTALYWYRQSLGQGLEFLIYFQGNSAPDKSGLPSDRFSAERTGGSVSTLTIQRTQQEDSAVYLCASSRTETYEQYFGPGTRLTVT.

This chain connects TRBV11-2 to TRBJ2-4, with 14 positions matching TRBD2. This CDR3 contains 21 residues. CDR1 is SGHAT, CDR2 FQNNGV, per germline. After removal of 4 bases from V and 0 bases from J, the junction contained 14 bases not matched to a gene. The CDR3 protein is CASSSPGTSGSPELAKNIQYF. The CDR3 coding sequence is TGTGCCAGCAGCTCTCCCGGGACTAGCGGGAGTCCCGAACTAGCCAAAAACATTCAGTACTTC.

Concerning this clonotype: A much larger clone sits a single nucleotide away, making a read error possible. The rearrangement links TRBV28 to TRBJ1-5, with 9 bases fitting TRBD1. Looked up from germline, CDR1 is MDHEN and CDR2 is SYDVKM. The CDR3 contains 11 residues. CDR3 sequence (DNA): TGTGCCAACAGTCTCCGGGACAGGGAGCATTTT. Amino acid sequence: CANSLRDREHF.

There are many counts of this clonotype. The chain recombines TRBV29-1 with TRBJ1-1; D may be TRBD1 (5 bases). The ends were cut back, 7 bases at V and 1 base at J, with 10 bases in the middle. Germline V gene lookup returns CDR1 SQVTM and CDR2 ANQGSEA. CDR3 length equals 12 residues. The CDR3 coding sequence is TGCAGCGCCGGACAAGCGAACACTGAAGCTTTCTTT. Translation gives CSAGQANTEAFF. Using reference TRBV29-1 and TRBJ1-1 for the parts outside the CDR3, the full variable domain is SAVISQKPSRDICQRGTSLTIQCQVDSQVTMMFWYRQQPGQSLTLIATANQGSEATYESGFVIDKFPISRPNLTFSTLTVSNMSPEDSSIYLCSAGQANTEAFFGQGTRLTVV.

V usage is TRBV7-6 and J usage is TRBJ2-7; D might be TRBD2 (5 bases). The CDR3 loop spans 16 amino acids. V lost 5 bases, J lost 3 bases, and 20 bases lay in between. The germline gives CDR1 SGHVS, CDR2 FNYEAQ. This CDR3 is CASSATRVGRNYEQYF. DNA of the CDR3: TGTGCCAGCAGCGCCACACGAGTAGGGAGAAACTACGAGCAGTACTTC.

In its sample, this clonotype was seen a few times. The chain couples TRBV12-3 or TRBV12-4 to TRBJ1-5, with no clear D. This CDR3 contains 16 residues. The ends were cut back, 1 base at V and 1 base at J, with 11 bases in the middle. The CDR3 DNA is TGTGCCAGCAGTTTAGTGGCAGGTGGAAGCAATCAGCCCCAGCATTTT. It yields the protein CASSLVAGGSNQPQHF.

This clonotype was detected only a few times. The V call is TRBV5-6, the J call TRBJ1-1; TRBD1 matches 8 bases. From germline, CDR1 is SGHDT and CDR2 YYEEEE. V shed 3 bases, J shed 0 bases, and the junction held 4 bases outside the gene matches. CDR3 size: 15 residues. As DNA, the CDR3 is TGTGCCAGCAGCTCACAGGGGGGAATGAACACTGAAGCTTTCTTT. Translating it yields CASSSQGGMNTEAFF.